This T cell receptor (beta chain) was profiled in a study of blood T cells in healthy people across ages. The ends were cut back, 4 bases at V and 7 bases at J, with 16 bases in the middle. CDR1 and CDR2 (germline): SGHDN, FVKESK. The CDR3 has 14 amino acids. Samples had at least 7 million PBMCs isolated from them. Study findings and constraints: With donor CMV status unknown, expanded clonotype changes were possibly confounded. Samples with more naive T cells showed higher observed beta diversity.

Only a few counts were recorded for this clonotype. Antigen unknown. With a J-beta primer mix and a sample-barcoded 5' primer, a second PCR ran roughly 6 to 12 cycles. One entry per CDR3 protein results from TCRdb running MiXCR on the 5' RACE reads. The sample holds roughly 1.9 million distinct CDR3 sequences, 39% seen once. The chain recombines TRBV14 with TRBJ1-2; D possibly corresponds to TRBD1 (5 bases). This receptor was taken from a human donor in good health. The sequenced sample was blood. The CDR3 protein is CASSPAGVRGGYTF. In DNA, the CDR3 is TGTGCCAGCAGCCCTGCCGGCGTTAGGGGTGGCTACACCTTC.